The 17 T cell receptor beta chains in this list originate from one sample, sequenced in a study of CD8 T cells in ankylosing spondylitis. TCRdb processed the 5' RACE reads anew with MiXCR; each CDR3 protein has one entry. The repertoire holds 45,000 or so distinct CDR3 sequences, with 11% as singletons. The sample consisted of blood, either unsorted or a sorted T cell fraction (not recorded which). The origin of the receptors is a male donor with ankylosing spondylitis or in good health (not recorded which).

V gene TRBV18 combines with J gene TRBJ2-3; TRBD2 might be the D (6 bases). CDR1 is KGHSH and CDR2 is LQKENI in the germline V gene. V shed 6 bases and J shed 1 base, with 20 bases lying between them. This CDR3 spans 17 amino acids. Written as DNA, the CDR3 is TGTGCCAGCTCCCTTGGAGGCGGGGATAGTGGCACAGATACGCAGTATTTT. It is translated as CASSLGGGDSGTDTQYF.

This clonotype was picked up many times. V is TRBV12-3 or TRBV12-4 and J is TRBJ1-2; 7 positions agree with TRBD1. There are 14 residues in the CDR3. The V gene end was trimmed by 6 bases and the J gene end by 2 bases; junction bases not matched to a gene: 6. The CDR3 DNA follows: TGTGCCAGCAGACTGACAGGGTTGAACTATGGCTACACCTTC. Amino acid sequence: CASRLTGLNYGYTF.

V is TRBV29-1 and J is TRBJ2-3; TRBD2 might be the D (6 bases). The CDR3 length is 11 residues. Germline V gene sequence: CDR1 SQVTM, CDR2 ANQGSEA. The ends were cut back, 3 bases at V and 10 bases at J, with 11 bases in the middle. For the CDR3, the DNA is TGCAGCGTTGACACCGGGGACTCGCAGTATTTT. Its translation is CSVDTGDSQYF.

A few counts support this clonotype. The J gene is TRBJ1-3, the V gene TRBV5-1; D might be TRBD1 (5 bases). V dropped 5 bases and J dropped 4 bases, with 16 bases sitting between them. Germline-derived CDR1 and CDR2 are SGHRS and YFSETQ. This CDR3 comprises 15 residues. The CDR3 reads CASRLSGTPGNTIYF. CDR3 nucleotides: TGCGCCAGCAGATTGTCCGGGACTCCGGGAAACACCATATATTTT.

This clonotype was found many times. The V and J genes are TRBV30 and TRBJ2-4; 12 positions match TRBD2. The CDR3 sequence is 16 residues long. The germline V gene has CDR1 GTSNPN and CDR2 SVGIG (reference sequence). The junction had 7 bases not matched to a gene; V was cut back by 1 base and J by 6 bases. The CDR3 protein is CAWSGRLAGVGNIQYF. The CDR3 DNA reads as TGTGCCTGGAGTGGACGACTAGCGGGGGTCGGAAACATTCAGTACTTC.

This clonotype was counted many times. This chain links TRBV12-3 or TRBV12-4 with TRBJ1-5, with D maybe TRBD1 (6 bases). V was trimmed by 5 bases and J by 7 bases, leaving 21 bases between them. The CDR3 contains 16 residues. CDR3 DNA: TGTGCCAGCAGTCCTTCGGGGGGGCAGTCGGCGCAGCCCCAGCATTTT. Its protein is CASSPSGGQSAQPQHF.

This clonotype was detected only once. The chain joins TRBV7-2 to TRBJ1-1; a possible D gene is TRBD1 (6 bases). Germline V gene sequence: CDR1 SGHTA, CDR2 FQGNSA. CDR3 length: 15 amino acids. The ends were cut back, 2 bases at V and 9 bases at J, with 19 bases in the middle. CDR3 in amino acids: CASSLTQGQNIKAFF. The CDR3 DNA sequence: TGTGCCAGCAGCTTAACCCAGGGACAAAATATAAAAGCTTTCTTT.

This clonotype was detected ten times or more. This chain joins TRBV10-3 and TRBJ2-5; a weak D match, TRBD1 (5 bases). Per the germline V gene, CDR1 is ENHRY and CDR2 is SYGVKD. The V gene lost 4 bases and the J gene lost 0 bases, with 6 bases spanning the gap. The CDR3 consists of 13 residues. The CDR3 is CAISGTNQETQYF. The DNA for the CDR3 is TGTGCCATCAGTGGGACAAACCAAGAGACCCAGTACTTC.

This clonotype was detected many times. The chain joins TRBV5-5 to TRBJ2-7; the D is unclear. Deletions cut 5 bases from V and 0 bases from J, with 18 bases between. Germline V lookup: CDR1 SGHKS, CDR2 YYEKEE (reference sequence). This CDR3 has 16 residues. The CDR3 DNA is TGTGCCAGCAGACCGGACCCCACACCCTACTCCTACGAGCAGTACTTC. This encodes CASRPDPTPYSYEQYF.

This clonotype occurred many times. This chain uses TRBV3-1 with TRBJ2-2, with TRBD2 identical over 8 bases. Trimming cost V 6 bases and J 0 bases; bases outside gene matches: 3. Germline V CDR1 and CDR2: LGHDT, YNNKEL (reference sequence). The CDR3 consists of 15 residues. The CDR3: CASRLSGANTGELFF. The CDR3 DNA reads as TGTGCCAGCAGACTTAGCGGGGCGAACACCGGGGAGCTGTTTTTT.

Ten or more counts support this clonotype. The rearrangement uses TRBV12-3 or TRBV12-4 and TRBJ1-2, with D possibly TRBD1 on 5 matching bases. The germline V and J ends were trimmed by 4 bases and 6 bases, with 9 bases remaining between them. This CDR3 region has 12 residues. Written as DNA, the CDR3 is TGTGCCAGCAGTTCCCCAGGGAATGGCTACACCTTC. Its protein is CASSSPGNGYTF.

This clonotype has a single count. The chain has TRBV5-1 and TRBJ2-5, with 12 bases lining up with TRBD2. This CDR3 is built from 17 residues. Germline trimming cut 2 bases from V and 0 bases from J; bases unmatched to any gene: 5. The V gene's germline CDR1 is SGHRS and CDR2 YFSETQ. The DNA of the CDR3 is TGCGCCAGCAGCTTTAGACTAGCGGGGGACAACCAAGAGACCCAGTACTTC. The encoded protein is CASSFRLAGDNQETQYF.

The sample holds many counts of this clonotype. The chain joins TRBV12-3 or TRBV12-4 to TRBJ1-2; a weak D match, TRBD1 (5 bases). V dropped 7 bases and J dropped 4 bases, with 16 bases sitting between them. This CDR3 is built from 14 residues. Here the CDR3 reads CASTQDRNFYGYTF. The CDR3 nucleotides are TGTGCCAGCACCCAAGACAGAAACTTCTATGGCTACACCTTC.

This clonotype was observed at least ten times. The chain has TRBV12-3 or TRBV12-4 and TRBJ2-7; no clear D gene. This CDR3 spans 12 amino acids. V was shortened by 4 bases and J by 7 bases, with 11 bases between the two germline ends. As DNA, the CDR3 is TGTGCCAGCAGTTCCGGAGCCCGTGAGCAGTACTTC. Translation: CASSSGAREQYF.

This clonotype was counted at least ten times. The CDR3 is CASTQLTGLYEQFF. The CDR3 nucleotides read TGTGCCAGCACCCAACTGACAGGGCTCTATGAGCAGTTCTTC. The V gene is TRBV7-2, the J gene TRBJ2-1, with TRBD1 matching 7 bases. The CDR3 contains 14 residues. V dropped 7 bases and J dropped 8; count of bases not matched to a gene: 11. Germline loops: CDR1 SGHTA, CDR2 FQGNSA. Drawing the rest from reference TRBV7-2 and TRBJ2-1, the complete variable domain is GAGVSQSPSNKVTEKGKDVELRCDPISGHTALYWYRQSLGQGLEFLIYFQGNSAPDKSGLPSDRFSAERTGGSVSTLTIQRTQQEDSAVYLCASTQLTGLYEQFFGPGTRLTVL.

This clonotype was detected many times. The chain recombines TRBV9 with TRBJ1-6, with unresolved D. Germline values: CDR1 SGDLS, CDR2 YYNGEE. Trimming took off 3 bases at V and 14 bases at J, with 18 bases between the two ends. The length of the CDR3 is 14 residues. The CDR3 DNA reads as TGTGCCAGCAGCGCGAGGCAAGGGCTCCCCACCCTCCACTTT. Amino acid sequence: CASSARQGLPTLHF.

This clonotype was seen at least ten times. The chain uses TRBV12-3 or TRBV12-4 and TRBJ1-2; TRBD1 aligns across 10 bases. Trimming at V came to 5 bases and at J to 3 bases, leaving 9 bases not matched to a gene. The CDR3 runs 16 residues. The CDR3 DNA reads as TGTGCCAGCAGTAACAAGCTGACAGGGGGCCACTATGGCTACACCTTC. Its translation: CASSNKLTGGHYGYTF.